This T cell receptor beta chain was retrieved from a study of response to subunit inactivated influenza vaccine. Points from the study as a whole: The authors put forward the suggestion that each seasonal influenza vaccination may bring in only a limited number of new T cells.

Germline V CDR1 and CDR2: SGHTA, FQGNSA. 16 amino acids form the CDR3, both terminal residues included. A note on this clonotype: No antigen is known for it. Because the CDR3's place on the DNA is in doubt, the DNA is left out and the CDR3 is given as listed by TCRdb.

TCRdb itself ran the RT-PCR reads through MiXCR, one entry per CDR3 protein. The sample records 550,000 to 650,000 distinct CDR3 sequences, 10% to 15% being singletons. This TCR was sampled from a man aged 45-65 years who received an inactivated influenza vaccine. This specimen consisted of PBMCs from blood, obtained on the day of vaccination. The chain uses TRBV7-2 and TRBJ2-7; the table's D call TRBD1 went unverified against the DNA. The CDR3 sequence is CASSLFLSRDSYEQYF.